The 20 T cell receptor beta chains below all came from one sample that was sequenced in a study of cytomegalovirus exposure and HLA in healthy donors. 60 Vbeta and 13 Jbeta primers were used in PCR. TCRdb's table, derived via immunoSEQ multiplex PCR, lists solely in-frame clones and lacks some. The sample consists of just over 70,000 clones, about 74% of them appearing once. Sequencing input: PBMCs. These receptors all come from a human donor in good health.

This CDR3 is CASSLASGTDTQYF. In DNA, the CDR3 is TGCGCCAGCAGCTTGGCCTCAGGTACAGATACGCAGTATTTT. The rearrangement links TRBV5-1 to TRBJ2-3; unclear D gene. The CDR3 contains 14 residues. The V gene's germline CDR1 is SGHRS and CDR2 YFSETQ. Trimming removed 0 bases from V and 3 bases from J, with 8 bases in between.

The chain carries TRBV11-1 and TRBJ2-7, with TRBD2 identical over 11 bases. Trimming took 6 bases from V and 0 from J; bases not matched to a gene: 4. CDR3 length equals 15 residues. In germline, CDR1 is SGHAT, CDR2 FQDESV (reference sequence). DNA for the CDR3: TGTGCCAGCAGTACCACTAGCGGGAGCTCCTACGAGCAGTACTTC. It encodes CASSTTSGSSYEQYF. The full variable domain, rest sourced from reference TRBV11-1 and TRBJ2-7, is EAEVAQSPRYKITEKSQAVAFWCDPISGHATLYWYRQILGQGPELLVQFQDESVVDDSQLPKDRFSAERLKGVDSTLKIQPAELGDSAMYLCASSTTSGSSYEQYFGPGTRLTVT.

The chain links TRBV19 to TRBJ1-1; tentatively, D is TRBD1 (5 bases). Trimming cost V 5 bases and J 5 bases, with 6 bases left between them. The CDR3 length is 11 residues. Germline V lookup: CDR1 LNHDA, CDR2 SQIVND (reference sequence). The CDR3 nucleotides read TGTGCCAGTAGTCGGGGGACTGAAGCTTTCTTT. Protein product: CASSRGTEAFF. The complete variable domain, with remaining parts taken from reference TRBV19 and TRBJ1-1, reads DGGITQSPKYLFRKEGQNVTLSCEQNLNHDAMYWYRQDPGQGLRLIYYSQIVNDFQKGDIAEGYSVSREKKESFPLTVTSAQKNPTAFYLCASSRGTEAFFGQGTRLTVV.

The chain recombines TRBV7-8 with TRBJ1-2; D uncertain. Trimming removed 3 bases at V and 8 bases at J, with 10 bases between. The germline CDR1 and CDR2 sequences are SGHVS and FQNEAQ. This CDR3 is built from 12 residues. CDR3 DNA sequence: TGTGCCAGCAGCTTTGGGAGACTCGGCTACACCTTC. Translation gives CASSFGRLGYTF.

The chain links TRBV25-1 to TRBJ2-7; TRBD1 aligns across 9 bases. CDR1 is MGHDK and CDR2 is SYGVNS in the germline V gene. Trimming at V came to 3 bases and at J to 4 bases, leaving 7 bases not matched to a gene. CDR3 length equals 15 residues. Here the CDR3 DNA reads TGTGCCAGCAGTGATCGGGACAGGGAAATATACGAGCAGTACTTC. It encodes CASSDRDREIYEQYF.

Only one count was recorded for this clone. Here the CDR3 reads CASSYRSADTEAFF. The CDR3 nucleotides are TGTGCCAGCAGTTACAGAAGTGCAGACACTGAAGCTTTCTTT. V gene TRBV6-5 combines with J gene TRBJ1-1; D uncertain. The CDR3 consists of 14 residues. V lost 2 bases, J lost 3 bases, and 10 bases lay in between. Germline lookup yields CDR1 MNHEY and CDR2 SVGAGI.

The chain carries TRBV19 and TRBJ2-2, with 7 bases that match TRBD2. V lost 7 bases, J lost 3 bases, and 8 bases stayed unmatched. Per germline, CDR1 LNHDA and CDR2 SQIVND (reference sequence). This CDR3 contains 15 residues. This CDR3 is CASTSRGEDTGELFF. For the CDR3, the DNA is TGTGCCAGTACCTCTCGGGGGGAGGACACCGGGGAGCTGTTTTTT.

The chain employs TRBV6-1 and TRBJ1-2; 10 bases are shared with TRBD1. In germline, CDR1 is MNHNS, CDR2 SASEGT. This CDR3 is 14 amino acids long. V shed 0 bases, J shed 7 bases, and the junction held 2 bases outside the gene matches. This CDR3 reads CASSEATGGGGYTF. CDR3 DNA sequence: TGTGCCAGCAGTGAAGCGACAGGGGGCGGTGGCTACACCTTC.

This clone was recorded a few times. Only one base separates this from a far larger clonotype, so it likely reflects a read error. The chain carries TRBV6-1 and TRBJ1-5; 7 bases map to TRBD1. Germline V gene data show CDR1 as MNHNS and CDR2 as SASEGT. CDR3 length: 14 residues. CDR3 nucleotides: TGTGCCACCAGTGAAGGACAGGAGGTACAGCCCCAGCATTTT. This sequence encodes CATSEGQEVQPQHF.

This chain uses TRBV7-2 with TRBJ2-1; D possibly corresponds to TRBD2 (6 bases). Germline V gene data show CDR1 as SGHTA and CDR2 as FQGNSA. V was shortened by 3 bases and J by 2 bases, with 17 bases between the two germline ends. The CDR3 has 17 amino acids. The chain's CDR3 is CASSLEDYDGPYNEQFF. The CDR3 region has the DNA TGTGCCAGCAGCTTGGAGGACTACGACGGCCCCTACAATGAGCAGTTCTTC. The variable domain in full, with the rest retrieved from reference TRBV7-2 and TRBJ2-1, is GAGVSQSPSNKVTEKGKDVELRCDPISGHTALYWYRQSLGQGLEFLIYFQGNSAPDKSGLPSDRFSAERTGGSVSTLTIQRTQQEDSAVYLCASSLEDYDGPYNEQFFGPGTRLTVL.

The sample holds one count of this clone. The J gene is TRBJ1-2, the V gene TRBV27; 7 positions match TRBD1. Germline CDR1 and CDR2: MNHEY and SMNVEV (reference sequence). This CDR3 region has 18 residues. With V trimmed by 5 bases and J by 0 bases, 15 bases remained unmatched. The CDR3 nucleotides read TGTGCCAGCAGTCCCAAGCGACAGGGTAGCACTGCTAACTATGGCTACACCTTC. This gives the protein CASSPKRQGSTANYGYTF.

The chain uses TRBV30 and TRBJ2-7, with 10 bases fitting TRBD1. The CDR3 spans 12 residues. The germline V gene has CDR1 GTSNPN and CDR2 SVGIG (reference sequence). The J segment lost 3 bases and the V segment lost 7 bases, leaving 3 bases of the junction unmatched. CDR3 sequence reads: CASRDRGYEQYF. As DNA, the CDR3 is TGTGCCTCCCGGGACAGGGGCTACGAGCAGTACTTC.

V gene TRBV5-1 combines with J gene TRBJ1-2, with D possibly TRBD1 on 6 matching bases. The CDR3 is 14 residues long. Germline CDR1 reads SGHRS; CDR2 reads YFSETQ. Trimming left V 0 bases short and J 4 bases short, with 10 bases between. CDR3 DNA: TGCGCCAGCAGCTTGGGGGGACACCTCTATGGCTACACCTTC. Residues: CASSLGGHLYGYTF.

This clone has just a few counts. V usage is TRBV9 and J usage is TRBJ1-4; a weak D match, TRBD1 (5 bases). In germline, CDR1 is SGDLS, CDR2 YYNGEE. Trimming cost V 4 bases and J 6 bases, with 13 bases left between them. CDR3 length equals 14 residues. CDR3 bases: TGTGCCAGCAGCCCCGGGGGGGATTATGAAAAACTGTTTTTT. Its protein is CASSPGGDYEKLFF.

This clone has only a few counts. The V gene is TRBV6-5, the J gene TRBJ2-1, with a possible D match to TRBD1 (6 bases). V gave up 6 bases and J gave up 2 bases, with 14 bases separating them. The CDR3 length is 15 residues. CDR1 and CDR2 (germline): MNHEY, SVGAGI. The CDR3 here is CASRLQGRAYNEQFF. The CDR3 DNA sequence: TGTGCCAGCAGGCTACAGGGCCGGGCCTACAATGAGCAGTTCTTC.

The chain joins TRBV6-6 to TRBJ1-1; 7 bases line up with TRBD1. V shed 2 bases, J shed 5 bases, and the junction held 8 bases outside the gene matches. The CDR3 totals 15 residues. Germline-derived CDR1 and CDR2 are MNHNY and SVGAGI (reference sequence). CDR3 sequence: CASSYPQTGRTEAFF. The CDR3 DNA is TGTGCCAGCAGTTACCCTCAGACAGGGCGGACTGAAGCTTTCTTT.

This chain uses TRBV15 with TRBJ2-1; D is unresolved. Per germline, CDR1 LNHNV and CDR2 YYDKDF (reference sequence). The CDR3 is made up of 12 amino acids. The V end was cut by 0 bases, the J end by 9 bases, with 6 bases between. The CDR3 sequence: CATSRDGFEQFF. CDR3 nucleotide sequence: TGTGCCACCAGCAGAGATGGCTTTGAGCAGTTCTTC.

The chain combines TRBV27 with TRBJ2-3, with TRBD1 identical over 7 bases. The germline V gene has CDR1 MNHEY and CDR2 SMNVEV (reference sequence). V lost 6 bases to trimming and J lost 2 bases; unmatched junction nucleotides: 8. The CDR3 extends over 15 amino acids. CDR3 loop: CASSPDRDPTDTQYF. The DNA of the CDR3 is TGTGCCAGCAGCCCTGACAGGGACCCCACAGATACGCAGTATTTT.

The chain links TRBV28 to TRBJ2-5; TRBD2 matches 11 bases. The germline gives CDR1 MDHEN, CDR2 SYDVKM. The ends lost 5 bases at V and 0 bases at J; junction bases unmatched: 5. The CDR3 has 16 amino acids. For the CDR3, the DNA is TGTGCCAGCAGTCGGCCACTAGCGGGAGACCAAGAGACCCAGTACTTC. Its protein product is CASSRPLAGDQETQYF.

The V and J genes are TRBV11-2 and TRBJ2-7; weak D call: TRBD1 (5 bases). V shed 2 bases and J shed 3 bases, with 5 bases lying between them. Germline assignment: CDR1 SGHAT and CDR2 FQNNGV. The CDR3 is 12 residues long. CDR3 protein: CASSLQGYEQYF. In DNA, the CDR3 is TGTGCCAGCAGCTTACAGGGCTACGAGCAGTACTTC. The full variable domain, its missing parts supplied by reference TRBV11-2 and TRBJ2-7, is EAGVAQSPRYKIIEKRQSVAFWCNPISGHATLYWYQQILGQGPKLLIQFQNNGVVDDSQLPKDRFSAERLKGVDSTLKIQPAKLEDSAVYLCASSLQGYEQYFGPGTRLTVT.